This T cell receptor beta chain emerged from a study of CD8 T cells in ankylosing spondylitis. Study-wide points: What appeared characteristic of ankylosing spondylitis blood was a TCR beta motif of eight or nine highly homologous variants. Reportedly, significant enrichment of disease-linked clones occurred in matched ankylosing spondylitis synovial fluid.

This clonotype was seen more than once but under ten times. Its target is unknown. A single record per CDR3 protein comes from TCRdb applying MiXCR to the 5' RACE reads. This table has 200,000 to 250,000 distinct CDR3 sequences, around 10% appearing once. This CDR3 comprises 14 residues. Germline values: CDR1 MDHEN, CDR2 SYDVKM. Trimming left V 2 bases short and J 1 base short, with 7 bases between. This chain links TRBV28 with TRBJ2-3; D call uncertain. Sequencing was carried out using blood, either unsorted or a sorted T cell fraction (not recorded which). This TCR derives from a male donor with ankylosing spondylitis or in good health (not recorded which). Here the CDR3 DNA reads TGTGCCAGCAGTTTAGAAAGGGGCACAGATACGCAGTATTTT. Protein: CASSLERGTDTQYF.